This paragraph covers one T cell receptor (beta chain) sequence. Its antigen remains unidentified. Per-base qualities were not stored, and no clone one base away is much larger. Using the deep immunoSEQ assay, multiplex PCR amplified TCR CDR3 regions from genomic DNA. For each cell subset, the extracted genomic DNA was distributed evenly across all wells of several immunoSEQ 96-well plates, and each plate served as one replicate. Each replicate PCR for sorted subsets received about 180 ng genomic DNA, equal to around 32,000 T cell genomes. Purified libraries were quantified with a Qubit 3.0 fluorometer, sized on a Bioanalyzer 2100, and re-quantified with the KAPA Library Quantification kit. Each immunoSEQ 96-well plate was sequenced on its own single-read 150-cycle Illumina NextSeq 550 flow cell. Regarding the original processing steps: Because only junctional sequences without quality scores were contained in the immunoSEQ output, filtering matching that applied to full-length reads could not be performed. Sequences were annotated with PyIR, a Python wrapper for IgBLAST v1.9, and V/J genes and CDR3 were assigned using IMGT germline references. Reads with weak V/J assignments (E-value above 1e-6), missing CDR3, stop codons, out-of-frame junctions, or ambiguous translated residues were removed. A V3J clonotype was defined by an identical inferred V gene, J gene, and CDR3 amino acid sequence. The percentage overlap between two repertoires was calculated by dividing the number of shared unique clonotypes by the size of the smaller repertoire. Three approaches were used to assess repertoire richness: RTK rarefaction, the Chao1 estimator, and Recon v2.1 estimates of unobserved clonotypes. Generation probabilities for all TCRbeta clonotypes obtained by the gDNA method from a handful of donors were computed using OLGA. What TCRdb holds here is the immuneACCESS table cut down to in-frame rearrangements. Part of the clones is not present; checked against another copy, under half of the missing clones reflect an unresolved V gene, and the others are unexplained. V and J calls and clone size are as listed in that table; D and trimming were resolved from the DNA. The sample includes roughly 1.5 million clones, with nearly 99% observed a single time. The ten biggest clones cover about 0.45% of the sample.

CDR1 and CDR2 are read off the germline V gene as KGHSH and LQKENI. V is trimmed back by 3 bases and J by 4 bases, and the junction contains 16 bases that no gene match accounts for. The CDR3 measures 19 amino acids from cysteine to phenylalanine. Only CDR3 DNA is held: 57 bases, read in frame from base 1. The data originate from a study of shared clonotypes between healthy human individuals (dated by TCRdb to about 2020). Concerning the study at large: A few men and a couple of women, aged 18 to 49 years, made up the cohort. Blood TCR repertoires of roughly five healthy adults were deeply sequenced to estimate repertoire size and the extent of clonotype sharing between individuals. Each donor's leukapheresis produced roughly between about 0.8 and 8.9 billion PBMCs. To increase sequencing depth and limit assay-specific biases, different laboratories used diverse techniques to prepare libraries and sequence TCR repertoires. For each donor, CD4 naive and CD4 memory were each given three plates, CD8 naive was given two plates, and CD8 memory was given one plate.

Broad study findings and their caveats: Across a handful of donors, around 5% of naive CD4, roughly 3.5% of naive CD8, about 2% of memory CD4, and about 0.44% of memory CD8 clonotypes were shared. Because the study included only a small number of donors, the genetic and exposure-history diversity represented was limited. Naive subsets generally had larger estimated clonotype richness than memory subsets. Only blood was sampled, and tissue TCR repertoires likely differ from those in blood. Rarefaction of sorted-subset datasets indicated incomplete sequencing despite the large sequencing depth. Based on pairwise subsampling, the degree of clonotype sharing among donors was expected to be affected by sequencing depth. Higher generation probabilities were observed for clonotypes shared by all four sorted-subset donors than for non-shared clonotypes.

The donors were healthy, HIV-negative adults with no recently reported acute infections or vaccinations. Every donor was a Caucasian adult residing in Nashville, Tennessee, USA. CD4+ T cells were enriched by magnetic negative selection; naive cells were then positively selected on CD45RA, and the negative fraction formed the memory subset. Blood was collected by leukapheresis, and PBMCs were isolated by Ficoll-Histopaque density gradient centrifugation and then cryopreserved in liquid nitrogen vapor phase. Purity and quantity of every magnetically sorted T cell population were checked by analytical flow cytometry. Genomic DNA was isolated from every sorted fraction and measured by UV absorbance on a Nanodrop 2000c.

In this chain, TRBV18 is recombined with TRBJ1-3, with TRBD1 identical over 9 junction bases. The sample consisted of naive CD4+ T cells sorted from blood. In light of the paper, this sample's cell subset or site label describes: CD45RA+ positively selected. The clonotype comes from a man in his thirties or forties in good health. At the DNA level, the sequence is TGTGCCAGCTCACCCTTGGACTTTAGGACAGGGGCGACGGGAAACACCATATATTTT. This translates into CASSPLDFRTGATGNTIYF.